The 24 T cell receptor beta chains reported below all come from one sample, sequenced in a study of blood T cell repertoires in COVID-19. Libraries were prepared by immunoSEQ multiplex PCR; TCRdb keeps only in-frame clonotypes and omits some of them. The data hold 200,000 to 250,000 clones, with roughly 80% observed a single time. The specimen was peripheral blood. These receptors came from a woman of 80 years or more with active or convalescent COVID-19.

The chain couples TRBV6-4 to TRBJ1-2, with 12 bases fitting TRBD1. Germline V CDR1 and CDR2: MRHNA, SNTAGT. V trimming: 5 bases; J trimming: 7 bases; junction bases outside the gene matches: 5. This CDR3 is built from 14 residues. CDR3 region: CASSPGQGAVGYTF. The CDR3 DNA is TGTGCCAGCAGTCCGGGACAGGGGGCTGTTGGCTACACCTTC.

The gene calls are TRBV18 and TRBJ1-2; TRBD1 aligns across 8 bases. The CDR3 consists of 14 residues. Germline V gene lookup returns CDR1 KGHSH and CDR2 LQKENI. With 3 bases clipped from V and 8 bases from J, the junction kept 8 bases outside the gene matches. This CDR3 reads CASSPGEAGGGYTF. The CDR3 DNA sequence: TGTGCCAGCTCACCGGGGGAGGCAGGGGGCGGCTACACCTTC.

The genes are TRBV7-3 and TRBJ2-1; 9 bases match TRBD2. Germline values: CDR1 SGHTA, CDR2 FQGTGA. V shed 4 bases and J 1 base; nucleotides not matched to a gene: 14. This CDR3 is 19 amino acids long. CDR3 sequence reads: CASSSNPLGLAKSYNEQFF. CDR3 nucleotides: TGTGCCAGCAGCTCGAACCCCTTAGGACTAGCGAAGTCCTACAATGAGCAGTTCTTC.

The chain recombines TRBV7-2 with TRBJ1-2; D uncertain. Germline V lookup: CDR1 SGHTA, CDR2 FQGNSA. V lost 3 bases and J 3 bases, leaving 5 bases between the germline ends. CDR3 length: 12 amino acids. The CDR3 is CASSFYDYGYTF. CDR3 in DNA: TGTGCCAGCAGCTTCTATGACTATGGCTACACCTTC.

This clone was observed a handful of times. This chain links TRBV7-2 with TRBJ2-1; D gene ambiguous. Per germline, CDR1 SGHTA and CDR2 FQGNSA. V gave up 5 bases and J gave up 8 bases, with 10 bases separating them. This CDR3 is built from 12 residues. This chain's CDR3 is CASSPFGDEQFF. In nucleotides, the CDR3 is TGTGCCAGCAGCCCCTTTGGAGATGAGCAGTTCTTC.

This clone has only one observation. The chain carries TRBV5-6 and TRBJ1-3, with D maybe TRBD1 (5 bases). Trimming removed 1 base at V and 0 bases at J, with 17 bases between. The CDR3 has 18 amino acids. The germline V gene encodes CDR1 SGHDT and CDR2 YYEEEE. The CDR3 bases are TGTGCCAGCAGCTTGATGGTGACAGCGGGGAACTCTGGAAACACCATATATTTT. Translating gives CASSLMVTAGNSGNTIYF.

This chain joins TRBV5-1 and TRBJ2-5; 7 positions match TRBD1. The CDR3 sequence is 15 residues long. J was trimmed by 2 bases and V by 4 bases; bases with no gene match: 8. Germline lookup yields CDR1 SGHRS and CDR2 YFSETQ. CDR3 amino acids: CASSEMGQLQETQYF. CDR3 nucleotide sequence: TGCGCCAGCAGCGAAATGGGACAGCTACAAGAGACCCAGTACTTC.

This sequence joins TRBV6-1 and TRBJ1-5; perhaps TRBD1 as D (5 bases). CDR3 size: 14 residues. Germline assignment: CDR1 MNHNS and CDR2 SASEGT. V gave up 1 base and J gave up 7 bases, with 11 bases separating them. The CDR3 region is CASSEGGGRQPQHF. In DNA form, the CDR3 reads TGTGCCAGCAGTGAAGGGGGGGGTAGACAGCCCCAGCATTTT.

The rearrangement joins TRBV3-1 (or the pseudogene TRBV3-2) to TRBJ2-2; no firm D call. Trimming took off 6 bases at V and 5 bases at J, with 13 bases between the two ends. Per the germline V gene, CDR1 is LGHDT and CDR2 is YNNKEL (reference sequence). The CDR3 is made up of 14 amino acids. The CDR3 nucleotides are TGTGCCAGCAGGTCGACGGCGGTGACCGGGGAGCTGTTTTTT. It specifies CASRSTAVTGELFF.

This sequence joins TRBV30 and TRBJ2-7; the match to TRBD1 covers 9 bases. V lost 2 bases, J lost 2 bases, and 4 bases stayed unmatched. Germline lookup yields CDR1 GTSNPN and CDR2 SVGIG (reference sequence). The CDR3 runs 14 residues. CDR3: CAWSMTGGTYEQYF. The CDR3 DNA sequence: TGTGCCTGGAGTATGACAGGGGGAACCTACGAGCAGTACTTC.

This rearrangement joins TRBV6-2 or TRBV6-3 to TRBJ2-1, with 9 bases fitting TRBD2. The germline V gene encodes CDR1 MNHEY and CDR2 SVGEGT. The CDR3 is 15 residues long. V shed 4 bases, J shed 6 bases, and the junction held 7 bases outside the gene matches. The CDR3 bases are TGTGCCAGCAGTTGGCCTAGCGGGATACTCAATGAGCAGTTCTTC. Translation: CASSWPSGILNEQFF.

This clone was seen only once. The V call is TRBV10-3, the J call TRBJ1-1; D gene uncertain. Germline CDR1 is ENHRY and CDR2 is SYGVKD. The CDR3 covers 14 residues. V was cut by 0 bases and J by 2 bases, with 7 bases left in between. CDR3 sequence (DNA): TGTGCCATCAGTGAGTCGCGGGGAAACACTGAAGCTTTCTTT. It is translated as CAISESRGNTEAFF.

This clone was detected only once. The chain joins TRBV27 to TRBJ1-6, with a tentative D call TRBD1 (5 bases). The V end was cut by 6 bases, the J end by 8 bases, with 17 bases between. Germline CDR1 MNHEY, CDR2 SMNVEV (reference sequence). There are 15 residues in the CDR3. The CDR3 DNA follows: TGTGCCAGCAGGCCTTGGGGGGGGAGAGATTCACCCCTCCACTTT. Translated, it gives CASRPWGGRDSPLHF.

This clone was observed a single time. The rearrangement joins TRBV7-7 to TRBJ2-1; possibly TRBD2 for D (5 bases). Germline CDR1 is SSHAT and CDR2 is FNYEAQ (reference sequence). The CDR3 has 15 residues. With 5 bases removed from V and 5 bases from J, the gap between germline ends came to 16 bases. The CDR3 DNA reads TGTGCCAGCAGCCCGGTGGATGCGGGTCACAATGAGCAGTTCTTC. As protein: CASSPVDAGHNEQFF.

V gene TRBV27 combines with J gene TRBJ2-7; D gene unclear. This CDR3 has 15 amino acids. From germline, CDR1 is MNHEY and CDR2 SMNVEV (reference sequence). V shed 3 bases and J shed 0 bases, with 12 bases lying between them. The CDR3: CASSFEPTPSYEQYF. CDR3 sequence (DNA): TGTGCCAGCAGTTTCGAGCCCACCCCCTCCTACGAGCAGTACTTC.

The genes are TRBV27 and TRBJ2-1; TRBD2 aligns across 8 bases. CDR3 length equals 14 residues. Germline V gene data show CDR1 as MNHEY and CDR2 as SMNVEV (reference sequence). V trimming: 5 bases; J trimming: 7 bases; junction bases outside the gene matches: 7. The DNA of the CDR3 is TGTGCCAGCAGTCTAGCGGGTTCCTTAAATGAGCAGTTCTTC. Protein sequence: CASSLAGSLNEQFF.

This sequence joins TRBV13 and TRBJ1-1, with 9 bases lining up with TRBD1. This CDR3 spans 16 amino acids. Germline V CDR1 and CDR2: PRHDT, FYEKMQ (reference sequence). V lost 5 bases and J lost 8; bases outside the gene matches: 15. The CDR3 DNA sequence: TGTGCCAGCAGCGAATGGACAGGGGCATTGGGGATAGAAGCTTTCTTT. Translated, it gives CASSEWTGALGIEAFF.

This clone has only one observation. Other DNA sequences in the sample encode the same CDR3. The CDR3: CASGGTGGNTGELFF. The CDR3 DNA follows: TGTGCCAGCGGCGGGACAGGGGGCAACACCGGGGAGCTGTTTTTT. The chain uses TRBV2 and TRBJ2-2, with 12 bases matching TRBD1. The CDR3 contains 15 residues. Germline V lookup: CDR1 SNHLY, CDR2 FYNNEI. The V segment lost 8 bases and the J segment 2 bases; nucleotides outside the gene matches: 3.

Points on this clone: Within the sample, other DNA sequences also encode this same CDR3. V is TRBV6-5 and J is TRBJ2-7, with 7 nucleotides matching TRBD1. The CDR3 consists of 12 residues. V shed 6 bases, J shed 5 bases, and the junction held 4 bases outside the gene matches. CDR1 and CDR2 (germline): MNHEY, SVGAGI. The CDR3 spells CASSRQGDEQYF. The CDR3 region has the DNA TGTGCCAGCAGCCGTCAGGGGGACGAGCAGTACTTC.

Concerning this clone: This sample includes further DNA sequences coding for the same CDR3. For the CDR3, the DNA is TGTGCCAGCAGCGTAGATTGGGGACAGGGTTCCTACGAGCAGTACTTC. Translation gives CASSVDWGQGSYEQYF. The chain employs TRBV9 and TRBJ2-7; 9 bases fit TRBD1. Germline V gene data show CDR1 as SGDLS and CDR2 as YYNGEE. The CDR3 contains 16 residues. V was clipped by 0 bases and J by 1 base; unmatched bases: 5.

Comments on this clone: A junction boundary mismatches the germline segment, possibly from a read error. The rearrangement uses TRBV6-1 and TRBJ1-3; weak D call: TRBD1 (5 bases). CDR1 and CDR2 from the germline V gene are MNHNS and SASEGT. The CDR3 loop spans 10 amino acids. As DNA, the CDR3 is TGTGCCAGCAGTGATGTACAGGAAGAATTT. This gives the protein CASSDVQEEF.

The rearrangement joins TRBV18 to TRBJ1-1, with 8 bases matching TRBD1. Trimming removed 3 bases from V and 4 bases from J; junction bases left unmatched: 7. The length of the CDR3 is 15 residues. In germline, CDR1 is KGHSH, CDR2 LQKENI. CDR3 in amino acids: CASSPEQGVGTEAFF. CDR3 coding DNA: TGTGCCAGCTCACCCGAACAGGGGGTCGGCACTGAAGCTTTCTTT.

V gene TRBV7-2 combines with J gene TRBJ1-3; 10 positions match TRBD1. Per the germline V gene, CDR1 is SGHTA and CDR2 is FQGNSA. The CDR3 has 12 residues. V lost 6 bases, J lost 10 bases, and 3 bases stayed unmatched. CDR3 bases: TGTGCCAGCAGGGGGGACAGGGGAACCATATATTTT. It specifies CASRGDRGTIYF.

The CDR3 coding sequence is TGTGCCTGGAGTGAGGGAGGTAATTCACCCCTCCACTTT. Residues: CAWSEGGNSPLHF. V is TRBV30 and J is TRBJ1-6; D not certain. CDR1 is GTSNPN and CDR2 is SVGIG in the germline V gene (reference sequence). Trimming stripped 1 base from V and 6 bases from J, with 7 bases between. This CDR3 comprises 13 residues.